Below are 21 T cell receptor beta chains sequenced from a single sample in a study of monozygotic twins with inflammatory bowel disease. TCRdb reprocessed the 5' RACE reads, with one entry per CDR3 protein and no DNA. The sample has 420,000 or so distinct CDR3 sequences. Sequencing was done on a sample of blood. The receptors originated from a human donor with ulcerative colitis or Crohn's disease, or a healthy co-twin of an affected twin (not recorded which).

J is TRBJ2-3 and V is TRBV29-1; TCRdb outputs TRBD2, but without DNA this stays unchecked. The germline V gene has CDR1 SQVTM and CDR2 ANQGSEA. The CDR3 consists of 20 residues. The CDR3 spells CSVLRRVLAGPRSVTDTQYF.

The CDR3 sequence: CASSLVGPDEQYF. The chain has TRBV7-9 and TRBJ2-7; TCRdb designates TRBD1, a call that cannot be tested without DNA. CDR1 SEHNR and CDR2 FQNEAQ come from the germline V gene (reference sequence). There are 13 residues in the CDR3.

V usage is TRBV5-4 and J usage is TRBJ1-6. Per germline, CDR1 SGHNT and CDR2 YYREEE (reference sequence). The CDR3 is made up of 15 amino acids. CDR3 sequence: CASSFGRGGNSPLHF.

The chain has TRBV3-1 and TRBJ1-2; the D call of TRBD1 rests on TCRdb alone, since no DNA is present to check it. Germline-derived CDR1 and CDR2 are LGHDT and YNNKEL (reference sequence). The CDR3 is 15 amino acids. The CDR3 region is CASSQTLSGAYGYTF.

The CDR3 sequence: CASSPTQQWLLAALAKNIQYF. The V and J genes are TRBV4-2 and TRBJ2-4; there is no DNA to check the TCRdb D call of TRBD2. CDR1 and CDR2 (germline): LGHNA, YNFKEQ. This CDR3 region has 21 residues.

The gene calls are TRBV20-1 and TRBJ1-5; no DNA is available, so the TRBD1 call from TCRdb remains unchecked. CDR3 length equals 14 residues. Per the germline V gene, CDR1 is DFQATT and CDR2 is SNEGSKA (reference sequence). This chain's CDR3 is CSATGDRTNQPQHF.

V is TRBV4-3 and J is TRBJ2-7. Germline values: CDR1 LGHNA, CDR2 YSLEER. This CDR3 contains 14 residues. The CDR3 loop is CASSQVPSQNEQYF.

This chain links TRBV28 with TRBJ1-2; TCRdb names TRBD1, which stays unverified in the absence of DNA. The CDR3 has 12 residues. The germline V gene has CDR1 MDHEN and CDR2 SYDVKM. CDR3 sequence reads: CASRGGVGLCTF.

J is TRBJ2-3 and V is TRBV5-1. CDR1 SGHRS and CDR2 YFSETQ come from the germline V gene. The CDR3 has 14 amino acids. The CDR3 loop reads CASSLQDSTDTQYF.

The chain uses TRBV20-1 and TRBJ2-7; TCRdb gives TRBD2 as the D gene, but with no DNA this cannot be confirmed. CDR1 and CDR2 (germline): DFQATT, SNEGSKA (reference sequence). CDR3 length: 15 amino acids. CDR3 sequence: CSAREGPSYSYEQYF.

V and J are TRBV20-1 and TRBJ2-5; TCRdb's D gene call, TRBD2, goes unchecked for lack of DNA. Germline V gives CDR1 DFQATT, CDR2 SNEGSKA (reference sequence). There are 14 residues in the CDR3. The CDR3: CSASLSSGGETQYF.

The J gene is TRBJ2-1, the V gene TRBV5-1; TCRdb selects TRBD1, and the lack of DNA leaves this call unchecked. The length of the CDR3 is 15 residues. Germline V CDR1 and CDR2: SGHRS, YFSETQ. This chain's CDR3 is CASSLVRDAGNEQFF.

The J gene is TRBJ2-5, the V gene TRBV12-3 or TRBV12-4. This CDR3 has 14 residues. The CDR3 loop is CASSQLTGKETQYF.

The chain carries TRBV2 and TRBJ2-5; lacking DNA, the TRBD2 call made by TCRdb goes unchecked. Germline V gene data show CDR1 as SNHLY and CDR2 as FYNNEI. This CDR3 contains 15 residues. The CDR3 protein is CASSEGGRGRETQYF. Supplemented by reference TRBV2 and TRBJ2-5, the full variable domain reads EPEVTQTPSHQVTQMGQEVILRCVPISNHLYFYWYRQILGQKVEFLVSFYNNEISEKSEIFDDQFSVERPDGSNFTLKIRSTKLEDSAMYFCASSEGGRGRETQYFGPGTRLLVL.

The rearrangement uses TRBV29-1 and TRBJ2-5; the TRBD1 assignment by TCRdb is unverifiable without DNA. Germline V gene data show CDR1 as SQVTM and CDR2 as ANQGSEA. There are 16 residues in the CDR3. CDR3 protein: CSVVGGRGAPGETQYF.

The chain links TRBV2 to TRBJ1-1; TCRdb reports TRBD1, a call that lacks DNA to check it against. The CDR3 has 12 residues. Germline loops: CDR1 SNHLY, CDR2 FYNNEI. The CDR3 loop is CAIGQGGTEAFF.

The chain carries TRBV13 and TRBJ1-1; the TRBD1 assignment by TCRdb is unverifiable without DNA. CDR3 length: 14 amino acids. The germline V gene has CDR1 PRHDT and CDR2 FYEKMQ (reference sequence). The CDR3 protein is CASSFSTGNTEAFF.

The J gene is TRBJ1-5, the V gene TRBV19. The CDR3 is made up of 19 amino acids. The germline V gene has CDR1 LNHDA and CDR2 SQIVND (reference sequence). CDR3 protein: CASSIRAFGRGAGNQPQHF.

The chain links TRBV7-9 to TRBJ2-7; the D gene TCRdb calls, TRBD1, cannot be checked with no DNA. Germline loops: CDR1 SEHNR, CDR2 FQNEAQ (reference sequence). There are 17 residues in the CDR3. The CDR3 here is CASSAPNRQGLTYEQYF.

The chain is built from TRBV5-1 and TRBJ1-4; without DNA, the TCRdb call of TRBD1 cannot be checked. Germline V gene lookup returns CDR1 SGHRS and CDR2 YFSETQ. The CDR3 loop spans 13 amino acids. The CDR3 region is CASSGTVSQKLFF.

The rearrangement joins TRBV20-1 to TRBJ2-7; TCRdb gives TRBD1 as the D gene, but with no DNA this cannot be confirmed. Germline V gene sequence: CDR1 DFQATT, CDR2 SNEGSKA (reference sequence). The CDR3 has 14 amino acids. The CDR3: CSATGTGGPLEQYF.